One and the same sample provided the 24 T cell receptor beta chains below, sequenced in a study of blood T cells in healthy people across ages. Primed by a sample-barcoded 5' primer and a J-beta primer mix, a second PCR proceeded for about 6 to 12 cycles. TCRdb passed the 5' RACE reads through MiXCR, listing each CDR3 protein once. This sample has 1.5 million to 2 million distinct CDR3 sequences, with roughly 30% found just once. The sample comprised blood. Source of these receptors: a young woman in good health.

The CDR3 protein is CASSVAGTGLGEQFF. DNA of the CDR3: TGTGCCAGCAGCGTAGCCGGGACGGGGCTCGGTGAGCAGTTCTTC. V gene TRBV9 combines with J gene TRBJ2-1; either TRBD1 or TRBD2 may fit D (5 bases each). V lost 0 bases and J lost 9, with 16 bases in between. The germline CDR1 and CDR2 sequences are SGDLS and YYNGEE. The CDR3 length is 15 residues.

The rearrangement joins TRBV18 to TRBJ2-3; D perhaps matches TRBD2 (5 bases). Germline-derived CDR1 and CDR2 are KGHSH and LQKENI. The CDR3 contains 15 residues. V dropped 4 bases and J dropped 4 bases, with 15 bases sitting between them. The CDR3 DNA follows: TGTGCCAGCTCACAGACAATGGGAGAGGCAGATACGCAGTATTTT. It translates to CASSQTMGEADTQYF.

The sample holds many counts of this clonotype. DNA for the CDR3: TGCAGTGCCCCCTTGGGGACTAGCGCATACAATGAGCAGTTCTTC. Its translation: CSAPLGTSAYNEQFF. The V gene is TRBV20-1, the J gene TRBJ2-1; 10 nucleotides line up with TRBD2. This CDR3 comprises 15 residues. With 6 bases clipped from V and 4 bases from J, the junction kept 9 bases outside the gene matches. The V gene's germline CDR1 is DFQATT and CDR2 SNEGSKA (reference sequence).

This clonotype was seen more than once but under ten times. The chain links TRBV9 to TRBJ2-7; perhaps TRBD2 as D (6 bases). Trimming pared 0 bases from V and 0 bases from J, leaving 10 bases between. CDR3 size: 15 residues. Germline V CDR1 and CDR2: SGDLS, YYNGEE. The CDR3 DNA reads TGTGCCAGCAGCGTAGTTGCGGGGAGCTCCTACGAGCAGTACTTC. Translating gives CASSVVAGSSYEQYF.

The V gene is TRBV11-2, the J gene TRBJ2-3; D is possibly TRBD2 (5 bases). The germline V gene has CDR1 SGHAT and CDR2 FQNNGV. This CDR3 comprises 14 residues. Trimming removed 6 bases from V and 5 bases from J, with 15 bases in between. The CDR3: CASRRVGEGDTQYF. The CDR3, as DNA: TGTGCCAGCAGAAGGGTAGGAGAGGGAGATACGCAGTATTTT.

J is TRBJ2-1 and V is TRBV6-2 or TRBV6-3, with 13 bases fitting TRBD2. The ends lost 2 bases at V and 7 bases at J; junction bases unmatched: 11. Germline values: CDR1 MNHEY, CDR2 SVGEGT. The CDR3 spans 18 residues. The CDR3 sequence is CASSYPTSGRARENEQFF. The CDR3 DNA is TGTGCCAGCAGTTACCCCACTAGCGGGAGGGCGAGGGAGAATGAGCAGTTCTTC.

This clonotype was seen a handful of times. The germline gene is not matched at one end of the junction; a read error may be the cause. The chain joins TRBV20-1 to TRBJ2-5; possibly TRBD1 or TRBD2 for D (6 bases each). Per the germline V gene, CDR1 is DFQATT and CDR2 is SNEGSKA (reference sequence). This CDR3 has 17 amino acids. The CDR3 is CSARVRTGTRYQETQYF. The CDR3 region has the DNA TGCAGTGCCAGAGTGCGAACAGGGACTCGGTACCAAGAGACCCAGTACTTC.

This clonotype came up a few times. The rearrangement joins TRBV29-1 to TRBJ2-1, with a tentative D call TRBD2 (6 bases). CDR1 is SQVTM and CDR2 is ANQGSEA in the germline V gene. The CDR3 totals 14 residues. Trimming shortened V by 8 bases and J by 10 bases, and 24 bases separated the two germline ends. CDR3 in amino acids: CSLGWGGRGAEQFF. CDR3 bases: TGCAGCCTCGGTTGGGGCGGGCGGGGAGCGGAGCAGTTCTTC.

A note on this clonotype: Germline is not matched at one junction end, which may reflect a read error. The CDR3 is CASNLDGRQEIQYF. The CDR3 region has the DNA TGTGCCAGCAACCTAGACGGGCGTCAAGAGATCCAGTACTTC. V and J are TRBV6-6 and TRBJ2-5, with unresolved D. The germline V gene encodes CDR1 MNHNY and CDR2 SVGAGI (reference sequence). The length of the CDR3 is 14 residues.

This chain uses TRBV20-1 with TRBJ2-3; tentatively, D is TRBD1 or TRBD2 (5 bases each). Trimming took 6 bases from V and 1 from J, leaving 23 bases between them. This CDR3 is 17 amino acids long. CDR1 is DFQATT, CDR2 SNEGSKA, per germline (reference sequence). The CDR3 coding sequence is TGCAGTGCCAATAGAGGGACGGGCCTGGGGGGCACAGATACGCAGTATTTT. Its protein is CSANRGTGLGGTDTQYF.

The chain joins TRBV5-1 to TRBJ2-3; no firm D call. The CDR3 is 13 amino acids. CDR1 and CDR2 from the germline V gene are SGHRS and YFSETQ. Deletions cut 5 bases from V and 4 bases from J, with 11 bases between. The CDR3 DNA reads as TGCGCCAGCAGAAGGTCTGGCTCAGATACGCAGTATTTT. Its translation: CASRRSGSDTQYF.

This clonotype was seen a handful of times. V usage is TRBV4-1 and J usage is TRBJ2-7, with a possible D match to TRBD1 (8 bases). Trimming left V 4 bases short and J 5 bases short, with 18 bases between. Germline V CDR1 and CDR2: MGHRA, YSYEKL. The CDR3 is made up of 15 amino acids. DNA for the CDR3: TGCGCCAGCAGCCCTACACAGGGGGGGGTTGACGAGCAGTACTTC. Its protein product is CASSPTQGGVDEQYF.

This clonotype was observed a few times. The chain joins TRBV10-3 to TRBJ2-5; 10 nucleotides line up with TRBD2. Germline CDR1 and CDR2: ENHRY and SYGVKD. The CDR3 loop spans 12 amino acids. V was pared by 5 bases and J by 13 bases, with 7 bases of the junction left unmatched. CDR3 bases: TGTGCCATCAGTAGCGGGAGGGCCCTACCGTACTTC. This codes for CAISSGRALPYF.

V gene TRBV11-3 combines with J gene TRBJ2-4; 8 bases align to TRBD1. The CDR3 length is 15 residues. Germline V CDR1 and CDR2: SGHNT, YENEEA. V was pared by 10 bases and J by 0 bases, with 8 bases of the junction left unmatched. The CDR3 bases are TGTGCCATCCGTGGCAGGGGGCTAGCCAAAAACATTCAGTACTTC. This gives the protein CAIRGRGLAKNIQYF.

This rearrangement joins TRBV6-5 to TRBJ2-2; D is unresolved. V was shortened by 7 bases and J by 2 bases, with 8 bases between the two germline ends. This CDR3 comprises 13 residues. Germline V gives CDR1 MNHEY, CDR2 SVGAGI. CDR3 nucleotide sequence: TGTGCCAGCATTCAGGTTAACACCGGGGAGCTGTTTTTT. This codes for CASIQVNTGELFF.

In this sample, this clonotype turned up a few times. This rearrangement joins TRBV4-3 to TRBJ2-7, with D perhaps matching TRBD1 or TRBD2 (5 bases each). CDR1 is LGHNA, CDR2 YSLEER, per germline. The V end was cut by 5 bases, the J end by 3 bases, with 11 bases between. This CDR3 region has 13 residues. The CDR3 region is CASSYGTDYEQYF. CDR3 bases: TGCGCCAGCAGCTACGGGACGGACTACGAGCAGTACTTC.

Notes on this clonotype: Since a much larger clone is just one base distant, this may be a read error. The chain combines TRBV12-3 or TRBV12-4 with TRBJ1-2, with TRBD1 matching over 7 bases. The CDR3 is made up of 13 amino acids. This CDR3 reads CASSQRQGDGHTF. CDR3 in DNA: TGTGCCAGCAGTCAGCGCCAGGGGGATGGCCACACCTTC.

This clonotype has a handful of counts. This may be a read error, as it is one base from a much larger clone. The chain recombines TRBV29-1 with TRBJ2-1, with a weak D call TRBD2 (6 bases). The DNA end is more similar to TRBJ2-7, so the J call may be wrong. The CDR3 contains 11 residues. The germline CDR1 and CDR2 sequences are SQVTM and ANQGSEA. The CDR3 region is CSGDSYNEQYF. In DNA form, the CDR3 reads TGCAGCGGGGACTCCTACAATGAGCAGTACTTC.

This chain uses TRBV10-3 with TRBJ1-2; no clear D gene. V was shortened by 7 bases and J by 8 bases, with 20 bases between the two germline ends. The CDR3 has 14 amino acids. Per the germline V gene, CDR1 is ENHRY and CDR2 is SYGVKD. The chain's CDR3 is CAITPEGITMGYTF. CDR3 bases: TGTGCCATCACCCCGGAGGGAATAACTATGGGCTACACCTTC.

The V and J genes are TRBV7-6 and TRBJ2-3, with 10 nucleotides matching TRBD2. Germline V gene lookup returns CDR1 SGHVS and CDR2 FNYEAQ. CDR3 length equals 16 residues. V shed 5 bases, J shed 1 base, and the junction held 6 bases outside the gene matches. CDR3 sequence reads: CASSPFLAGGTDTQYF. The DNA of the CDR3 is TGTGCCAGCAGCCCCTTCCTAGCGGGGGGCACAGATACGCAGTATTTT. Full variable domain (outside the CDR3, taken from reference TRBV7-6 and TRBJ2-3): GAGVSQSPRYKVTKRGQDVALRCDPISGHVSLYWYRQALGQGPEFLTYFNYEAQQDKSGLPNDRFSAERPEGSISTLTIQRTEQRDSAMYRCASSPFLAGGTDTQYFGPGTRLTVL.

The table lists this clonotype with many counts. The V call is TRBV5-5, the J call TRBJ2-7; 7 bases fit TRBD1. The germline CDR1 and CDR2 sequences are SGHKS and YYEKEE (reference sequence). The V and J ends lost 3 bases and 2 bases, in that order; junction bases with no gene match: 8. The CDR3 is 15 amino acids. The CDR3 nucleotides read TGTGCCAGCAGCTACCCGGGACAGACAACCTACGAGCAGTACTTC. Encoded protein: CASSYPGQTTYEQYF.

This clonotype was detected a few times. The chain links TRBV4-1 to TRBJ2-1; 8 nucleotides line up with TRBD2. After removal of 0 bases from V and 7 bases from J, the junction contained 14 bases not matched to a gene. The germline V gene has CDR1 MGHRA and CDR2 YSYEKL. CDR3 length: 18 amino acids. The CDR3 DNA reads TGCGCCAGCAGCCAAGATCGGCGCTCGGGGGGGCCCGGGAATGAGCAGTTCTTC. It codes for CASSQDRRSGGPGNEQFF.

This clonotype has a handful of counts. The J gene is TRBJ2-7, the V gene TRBV14, with D uncertain. V lost 4 bases to trimming and J lost 6 bases, with 10 bases between them. The CDR3 is 12 residues long. CDR1 and CDR2 from the germline V gene are SGHDN and FVKESK. CDR3 loop: CASSLGWREQYF. The CDR3 DNA reads as TGTGCCAGCAGCCTGGGTTGGCGCGAGCAGTACTTC.

As to this clonotype: At one end, the junction sequence differs from germline, possibly due to a read error. V is TRBV28 and J is TRBJ2-7, with 9 bases aligning to TRBD1. CDR3 length: 15 residues. The germline V gene has CDR1 MDHEN and CDR2 SYDVKM. CDR3 DNA: TGTGCCGGCAGTTTATCCGAGACAGGGGGCTACGAGCAGTACTTC. As protein: CAGSLSETGGYEQYF. Complete variable domain (other parts from reference TRBV28 and TRBJ2-7): DVKVTQSSRYLVKRTGEKVFLECVQDMDHENMFWYRQDPGLGLRLIYFSYDVKMKEKGDIPEGYSVSREKKERFSLILESASTNQTSMYLCAGSLSETGGYEQYFGPGTRLTVT.